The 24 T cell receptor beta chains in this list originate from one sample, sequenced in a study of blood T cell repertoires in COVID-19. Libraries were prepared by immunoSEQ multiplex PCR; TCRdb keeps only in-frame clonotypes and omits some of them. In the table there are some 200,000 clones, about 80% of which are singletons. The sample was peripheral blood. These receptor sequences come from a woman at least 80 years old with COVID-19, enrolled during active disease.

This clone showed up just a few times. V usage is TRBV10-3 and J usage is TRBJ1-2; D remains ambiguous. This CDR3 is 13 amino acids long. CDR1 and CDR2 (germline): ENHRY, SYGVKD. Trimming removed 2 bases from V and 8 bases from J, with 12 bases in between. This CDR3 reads CAISENPARGYTF. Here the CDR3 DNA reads TGTGCCATCAGTGAGAACCCGGCGAGGGGCTACACCTTC.

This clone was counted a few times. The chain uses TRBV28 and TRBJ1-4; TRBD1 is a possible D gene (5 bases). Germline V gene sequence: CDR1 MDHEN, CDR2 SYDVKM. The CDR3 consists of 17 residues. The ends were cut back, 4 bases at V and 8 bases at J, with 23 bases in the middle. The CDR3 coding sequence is TGTGCCAGCAGTTCGCTTTTTAGCGGGAGGGCAGGGGAAAAACTGTTTTTT. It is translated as CASSSLFSGRAGEKLFF.

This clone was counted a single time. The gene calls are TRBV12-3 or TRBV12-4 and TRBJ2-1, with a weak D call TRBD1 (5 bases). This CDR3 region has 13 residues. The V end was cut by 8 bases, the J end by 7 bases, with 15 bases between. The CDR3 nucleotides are TGTGCCAGCTACCGGCAGGGCTATAATGAGCAGTTCTTC. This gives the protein CASYRQGYNEQFF.

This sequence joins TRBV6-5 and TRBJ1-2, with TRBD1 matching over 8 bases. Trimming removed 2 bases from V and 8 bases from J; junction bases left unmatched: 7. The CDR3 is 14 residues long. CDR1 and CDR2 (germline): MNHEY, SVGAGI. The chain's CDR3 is CASSYLDRGRGYTF. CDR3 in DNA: TGTGCCAGCAGTTACCTTGACAGGGGAAGAGGCTACACCTTC.

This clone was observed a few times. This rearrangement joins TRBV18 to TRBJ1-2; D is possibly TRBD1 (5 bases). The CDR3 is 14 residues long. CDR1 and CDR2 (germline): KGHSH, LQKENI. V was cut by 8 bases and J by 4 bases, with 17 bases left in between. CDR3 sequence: CASQDGGASYGYTF. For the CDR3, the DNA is TGTGCCAGCCAAGATGGTGGGGCTAGCTATGGCTACACCTTC. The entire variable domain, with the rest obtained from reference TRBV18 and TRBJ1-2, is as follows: NAGVMQNPRHLVRRRGQEARLRCSPMKGHSHVYWYRQLPEEGLKFMVYLQKENIIDESGMPKERFSAEFPKEGPSILRIQQVVRGDSAAYFCASQDGGASYGYTFGSGTRLTVV.

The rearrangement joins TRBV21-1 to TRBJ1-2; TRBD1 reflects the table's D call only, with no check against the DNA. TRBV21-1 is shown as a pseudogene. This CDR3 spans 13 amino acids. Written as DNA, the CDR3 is TGTGCCAGCTCAGACAGGGAGTGCTATGGCTACACCTTC. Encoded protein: CASSDRECYGYTF.

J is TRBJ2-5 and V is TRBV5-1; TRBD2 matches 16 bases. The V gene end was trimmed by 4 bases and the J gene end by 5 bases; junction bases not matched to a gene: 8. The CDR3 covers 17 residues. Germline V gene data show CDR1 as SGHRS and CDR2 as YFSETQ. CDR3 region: CASSLTGTSGGAETQYF. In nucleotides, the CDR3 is TGCGCCAGCAGCCTTACCGGGACTAGCGGGGGGGCGGAGACCCAGTACTTC. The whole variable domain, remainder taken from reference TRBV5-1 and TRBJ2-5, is KAGVTQTPRYLIKTRGQQVTLSCSPISGHRSVSWYQQTPGQGLQFLFEYFSETQRNKGNFPGRFSGRQFSNSRSEMNVSTLELGDSALYLCASSLTGTSGGAETQYFGPGTRLLVL.

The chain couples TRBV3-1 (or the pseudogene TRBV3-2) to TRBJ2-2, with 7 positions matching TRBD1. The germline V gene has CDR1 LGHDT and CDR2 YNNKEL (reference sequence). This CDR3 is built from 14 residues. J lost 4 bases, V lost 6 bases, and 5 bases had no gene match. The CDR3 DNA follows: TGTGCCAGCAGACCTACAGGGGTCACCGGGGAGCTGTTTTTT. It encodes CASRPTGVTGELFF.

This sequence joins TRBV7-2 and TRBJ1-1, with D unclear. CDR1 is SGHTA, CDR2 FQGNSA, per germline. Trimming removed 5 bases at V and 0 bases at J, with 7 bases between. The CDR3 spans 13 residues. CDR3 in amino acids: CASSPGLNTEAFF. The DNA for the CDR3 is TGTGCCAGCAGCCCGGGGTTGAACACTGAAGCTTTCTTT.

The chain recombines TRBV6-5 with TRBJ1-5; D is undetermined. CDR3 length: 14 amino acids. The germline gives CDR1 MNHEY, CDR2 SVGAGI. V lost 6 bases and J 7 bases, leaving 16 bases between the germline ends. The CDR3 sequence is CASSFNLGGQPQHF. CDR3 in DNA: TGTGCCAGCAGCTTTAATCTGGGAGGCCAGCCCCAGCATTTT.

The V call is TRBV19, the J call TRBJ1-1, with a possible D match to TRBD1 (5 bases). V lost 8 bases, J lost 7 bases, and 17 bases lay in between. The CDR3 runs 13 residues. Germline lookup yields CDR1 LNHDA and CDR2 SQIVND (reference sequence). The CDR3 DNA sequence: TGTGCCAGTGGGGCGCCCTTGGATCGTGAAGCTTTCTTT. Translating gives CASGAPLDREAFF.

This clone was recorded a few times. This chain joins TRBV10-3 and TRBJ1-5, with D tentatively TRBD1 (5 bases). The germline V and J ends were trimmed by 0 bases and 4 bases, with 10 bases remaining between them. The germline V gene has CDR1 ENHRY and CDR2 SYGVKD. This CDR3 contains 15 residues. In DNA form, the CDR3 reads TGTGCCATCAGTGAGTCCTTACGGGGGAATCAGCCCCAGCATTTT. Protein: CAISESLRGNQPQHF.

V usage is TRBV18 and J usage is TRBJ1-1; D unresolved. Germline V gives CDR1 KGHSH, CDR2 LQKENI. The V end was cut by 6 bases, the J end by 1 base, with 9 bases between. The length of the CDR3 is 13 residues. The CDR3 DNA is TGTGCCAGCTCCACAACGAAGAACACTGAAGCTTTCTTT. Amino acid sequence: CASSTTKNTEAFF. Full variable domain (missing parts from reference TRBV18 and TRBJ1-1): NAGVMQNPRHLVRRRGQEARLRCSPMKGHSHVYWYRQLPEEGLKFMVYLQKENIIDESGMPKERFSAEFPKEGPSILRIQQVVRGDSAAYFCASSTTKNTEAFFGQGTRLTVV.

The CDR3 bases are TGTGCCAGCAGCTTAAGGCTAGCGGGAGGGCTGAGCTCCTACAATGAGCAGTTCTTC. It translates to CASSLRLAGGLSSYNEQFF. V usage is TRBV11-2 and J usage is TRBJ2-1, with 12 nucleotides matching TRBD2. V lost 2 bases, J lost 0 bases, and 8 bases stayed unmatched. There are 19 residues in the CDR3. Germline CDR1 and CDR2: SGHAT and FQNNGV.

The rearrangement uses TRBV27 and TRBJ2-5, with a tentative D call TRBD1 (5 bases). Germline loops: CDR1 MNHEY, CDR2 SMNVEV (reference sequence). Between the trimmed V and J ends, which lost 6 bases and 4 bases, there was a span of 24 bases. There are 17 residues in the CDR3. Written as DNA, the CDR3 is TGTGCCAGCAGCCACGACAGATGGGCGGTAGGTCGAGAGACCCAGTACTTC. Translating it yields CASSHDRWAVGRETQYF.

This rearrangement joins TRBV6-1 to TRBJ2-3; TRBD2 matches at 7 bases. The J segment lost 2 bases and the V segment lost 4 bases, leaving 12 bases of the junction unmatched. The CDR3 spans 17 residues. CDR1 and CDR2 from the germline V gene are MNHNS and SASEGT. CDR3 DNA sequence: TGTGCCAGCAGTGCGTACCATAAGCGGGGTTCCACAGATACGCAGTATTTT. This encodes CASSAYHKRGSTDTQYF.

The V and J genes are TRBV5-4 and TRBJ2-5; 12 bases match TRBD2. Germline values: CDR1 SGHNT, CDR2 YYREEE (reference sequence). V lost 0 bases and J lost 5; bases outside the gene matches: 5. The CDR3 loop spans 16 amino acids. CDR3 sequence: CASSLARTSGDETQYF. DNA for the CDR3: TGTGCCAGCAGCTTGGCTCGGACTAGCGGGGACGAGACCCAGTACTTC.

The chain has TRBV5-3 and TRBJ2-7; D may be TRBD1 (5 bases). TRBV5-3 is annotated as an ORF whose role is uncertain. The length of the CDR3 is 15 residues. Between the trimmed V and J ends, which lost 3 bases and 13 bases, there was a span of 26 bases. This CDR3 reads CARSCQQVPRALCYF. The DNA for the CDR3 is TGTGCCAGAAGCTGCCAACAGGTACCCCGGGCCCTTTGTTACTTC.

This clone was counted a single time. CDR3 region: CASSAQGTGNTIYF. The CDR3, as DNA: TGCGCCAGCAGTGCGCAGGGGACTGGAAACACCATATATTTT. J is TRBJ1-3 and V is TRBV10-2, with TRBD1 as a possible D gene (6 bases). Germline CDR1 and CDR2: WSHSY and SAAADI. There are 14 residues in the CDR3. Trimming pared 4 bases from V and 2 bases from J, leaving 9 bases between.

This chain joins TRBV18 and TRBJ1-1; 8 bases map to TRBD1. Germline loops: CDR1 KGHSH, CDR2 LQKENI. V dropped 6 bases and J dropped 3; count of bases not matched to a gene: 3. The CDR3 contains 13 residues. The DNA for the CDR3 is TGTGCCAGCTCGCAGGGGGCGGACACTGAAGCTTTCTTT. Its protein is CASSQGADTEAFF. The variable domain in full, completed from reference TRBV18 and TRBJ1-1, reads NAGVMQNPRHLVRRRGQEARLRCSPMKGHSHVYWYRQLPEEGLKFMVYLQKENIIDESGMPKERFSAEFPKEGPSILRIQQVVRGDSAAYFCASSQGADTEAFFGQGTRLTVV.

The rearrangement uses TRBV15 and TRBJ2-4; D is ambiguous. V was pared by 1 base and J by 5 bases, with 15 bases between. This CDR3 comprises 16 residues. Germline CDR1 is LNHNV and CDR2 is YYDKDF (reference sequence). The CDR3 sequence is CATSRADTMVQNIQYF. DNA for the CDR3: TGTGCCACCAGCAGAGCTGACACCATGGTCCAAAACATTCAGTACTTC.

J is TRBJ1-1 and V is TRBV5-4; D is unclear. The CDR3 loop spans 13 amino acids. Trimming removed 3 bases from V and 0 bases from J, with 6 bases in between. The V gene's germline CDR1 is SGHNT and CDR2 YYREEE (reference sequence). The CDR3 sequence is CASSSPMNTEAFF. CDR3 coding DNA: TGTGCCAGCAGCTCCCCTATGAACACTGAAGCTTTCTTT. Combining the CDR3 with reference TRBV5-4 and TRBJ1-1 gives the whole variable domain ETGVTQSPTHLIKTRGQQVTLRCSSQSGHNTVSWYQQALGQGPQFIFQYYREEENGRGNFPPRFSGLQFPNYSSELNVNALELDDSALYLCASSSPMNTEAFFGQGTRLTVV.

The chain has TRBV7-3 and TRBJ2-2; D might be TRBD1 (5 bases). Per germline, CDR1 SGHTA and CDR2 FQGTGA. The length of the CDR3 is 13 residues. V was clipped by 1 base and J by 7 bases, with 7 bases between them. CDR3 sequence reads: CASSLNQGGELFF. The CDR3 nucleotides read TGTGCCAGCAGCTTAAATCAGGGCGGGGAGCTGTTTTTT.

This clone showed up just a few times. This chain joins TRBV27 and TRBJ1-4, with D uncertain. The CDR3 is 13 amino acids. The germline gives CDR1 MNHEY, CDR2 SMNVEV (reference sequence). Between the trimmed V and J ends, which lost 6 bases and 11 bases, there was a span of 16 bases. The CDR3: CASSTGARVKLFF. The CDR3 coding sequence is TGTGCCAGCAGCACTGGAGCCCGTGTGAAACTGTTTTTT.